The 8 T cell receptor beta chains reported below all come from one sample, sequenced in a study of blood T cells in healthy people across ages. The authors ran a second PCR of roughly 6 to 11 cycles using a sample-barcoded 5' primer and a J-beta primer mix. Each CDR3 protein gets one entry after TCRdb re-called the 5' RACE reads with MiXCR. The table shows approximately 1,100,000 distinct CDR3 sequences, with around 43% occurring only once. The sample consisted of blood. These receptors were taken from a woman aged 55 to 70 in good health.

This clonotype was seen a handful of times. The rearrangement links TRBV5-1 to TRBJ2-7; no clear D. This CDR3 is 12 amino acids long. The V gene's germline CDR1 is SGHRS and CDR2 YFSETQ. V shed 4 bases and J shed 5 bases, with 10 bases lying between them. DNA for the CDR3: TGCGCCAGCAGCAGTGCAGTCCACGAGCAGTACTTC. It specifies CASSSAVHEQYF.

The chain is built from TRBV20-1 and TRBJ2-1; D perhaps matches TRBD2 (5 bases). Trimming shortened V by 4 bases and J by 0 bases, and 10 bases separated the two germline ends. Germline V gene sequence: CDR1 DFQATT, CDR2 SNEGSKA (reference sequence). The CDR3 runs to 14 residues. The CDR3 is CSAKRGLSYNEQFF. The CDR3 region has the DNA TGCAGTGCTAAACGAGGACTCTCCTACAATGAGCAGTTCTTC.

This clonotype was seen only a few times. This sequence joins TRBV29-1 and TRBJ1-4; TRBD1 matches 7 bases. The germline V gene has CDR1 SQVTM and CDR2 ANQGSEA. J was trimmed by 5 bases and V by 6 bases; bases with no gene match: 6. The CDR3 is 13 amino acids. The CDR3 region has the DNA TGCAGCGTGGCACAGGGGCAAAATGAAAAACTGTTTTTT. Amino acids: CSVAQGQNEKLFF. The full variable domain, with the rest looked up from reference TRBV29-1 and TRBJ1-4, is SAVISQKPSRDICQRGTSLTIQCQVDSQVTMMFWYRQQPGQSLTLIATANQGSEATYESGFVIDKFPISRPNLTFSTLTVSNMSPEDSSIYLCSVAQGQNEKLFFGSGTQLSVL.

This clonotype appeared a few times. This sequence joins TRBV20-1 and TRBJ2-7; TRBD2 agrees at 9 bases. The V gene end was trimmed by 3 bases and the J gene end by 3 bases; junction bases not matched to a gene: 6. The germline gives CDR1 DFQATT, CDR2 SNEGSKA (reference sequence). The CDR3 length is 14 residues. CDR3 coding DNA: TGCAGTGCTAGTATCCTAGCGGGACACTACGAGCAGTACTTC. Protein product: CSASILAGHYEQYF.

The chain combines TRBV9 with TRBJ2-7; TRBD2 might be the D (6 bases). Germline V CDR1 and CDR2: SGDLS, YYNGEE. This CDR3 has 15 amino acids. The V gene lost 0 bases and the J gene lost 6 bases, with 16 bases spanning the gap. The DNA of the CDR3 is TGTGCCAGCAGCGTAGCGGAGGGTAGCGCAGGCGAGCAGTACTTC. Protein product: CASSVAEGSAGEQYF.

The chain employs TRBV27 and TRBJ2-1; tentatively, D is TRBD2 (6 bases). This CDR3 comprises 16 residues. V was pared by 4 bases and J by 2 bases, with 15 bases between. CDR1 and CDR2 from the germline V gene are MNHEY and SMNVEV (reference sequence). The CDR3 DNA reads TGTGCCAGCAGTTCTACTAGCACCTTCACCTACAATGAGCAGTTCTTC. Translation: CASSSTSTFTYNEQFF.

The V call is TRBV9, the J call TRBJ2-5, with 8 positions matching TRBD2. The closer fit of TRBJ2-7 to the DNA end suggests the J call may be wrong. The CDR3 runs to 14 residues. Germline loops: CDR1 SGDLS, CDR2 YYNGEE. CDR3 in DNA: TGTGCCAGCAGCGACCGGACTAGCAGGTCCGAGCAGTACTTC. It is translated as CASSDRTSRSEQYF.

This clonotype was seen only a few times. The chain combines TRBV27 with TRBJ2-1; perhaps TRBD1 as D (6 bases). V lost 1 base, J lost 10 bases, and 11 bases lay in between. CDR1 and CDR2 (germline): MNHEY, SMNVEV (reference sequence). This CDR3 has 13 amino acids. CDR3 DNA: TGTGCCAGCAGTTTATTCGGACAGAACGAGCAGTTCTTC. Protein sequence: CASSLFGQNEQFF.